This T cell receptor beta chain emerged from a study of immune cell composition in non-small cell lung cancer. Normal lung was taken at the farthest possible site, at least 3 cm from tumour. V lost 6 bases to trimming and J lost 0 bases; unmatched junction nucleotides: 14. The germline V gene has CDR1 SNHLY and CDR2 FYNNEI. The CDR3 has 18 residues. Clones were sequenced by immunoSEQ multiplex PCR, and TCRdb holds only the in-frame ones, with some missing. This table holds 4,000 to 6,000 clones, around 77% found once. Sample: non-adjacent lung tissue. The receptor comes from a human donor with non-small cell lung cancer. The V call is TRBV2, the J call TRBJ2-4, with 7 nucleotides matching TRBD1. The CDR3 DNA follows: TGTGCCAGCAGCTTTCCAGGGGGACCCGCGTTAGCCAAAAACATTCAGTACTTC. Amino acids: CASSFPGGPALAKNIQYF.